Sequencing of this T cell receptor (beta chain) was carried out in a study of beta chain features in type 1 diabetes. Concerning this clone: The target antigen is unknown.

Reverse transcribing all isolated RNA meant expressed TCRB transcripts were sequenced. The table came from immunoSEQ multiplex PCR; TCRdb's copy has only in-frame clones and leaves some out. Among 600,000 to 700,000 clones listed, roughly 12% were seen once. Study findings and constraints: Healthy donors had naive, central memory and Treg TCRB repertoires that appeared less similar than those seen among patients. Type 1 diabetes patients showed a moderate but significant shortening of TCRB CDR3s in all four CD4+ subsets.

The specimen was naive CD4+ T cells from blood. The source of this sequence is a man aged 30 to 45 with type 1 diabetes.

The CDR3 bases are TGTGCCAGCAGTGAAGAGGCGGTATCGAACAATGAGCAGTTCTTC. Its translation: CASSEEAVSNNEQFF. This chain uses TRBV2 with TRBJ2-1; no definite D call. V gave up 1 base and J gave up 5 bases, with 12 bases separating them. The CDR3 runs 15 residues. The germline V gene has CDR1 SNHLY and CDR2 FYNNEI.